These 20 T cell receptor beta chains were all obtained from the same sample, sequenced in a study of blood T cell repertoires in COVID-19 (dated by TCRdb to about 2020). The method behind the library was the immunoSEQ multiplex PCR assay. Entries here come from immuneACCESS through TCRdb and include only in-frame sequences with V and J called. Some clones fail to appear in such tables; in the studies checked, an unresolved V gene covers under half of the shortfall, and the cause of the remainder is unknown. This sample comprises some 97,000 clones, 70% to 80% of them detected only once. Roughly 29% of the sample rests with the top ten. The sequencing sample was made of peripheral blood. These receptors originate from a man aged 65-85 years with active or convalescent COVID-19.

The sample holds one count of this clone. CDR3 DNA sequence: TGTGCCAGTAGTATACAACACGGGAACTACGAGCAGTACTTC. Residues: CASSIQHGNYEQYF. The chain joins TRBV19 to TRBJ2-7, with D perhaps TRBD2 (5 bases). Trimming took 2 bases from V and 3 from J, leaving 11 bases between them. CDR3 size: 14 residues. Germline V CDR1 and CDR2: LNHDA, SQIVND (reference sequence).

The sample holds one count of this clone. This chain's CDR3 is CAIRGTSGSTDTQYF. The CDR3 DNA sequence: TGTGCCATCCGCGGGACTAGCGGTAGCACAGATACGCAGTATTTT. The V gene is TRBV10-3, the J gene TRBJ2-3, with 11 bases identical to TRBD2. The junction had 4 bases not matched to a gene; V was cut back by 8 bases and J by 0 bases. The CDR3 consists of 15 residues. The germline gives CDR1 ENHRY, CDR2 SYGVKD.

The rearrangement links TRBV2 to TRBJ2-2; 9 bases map to TRBD2. This CDR3 spans 17 amino acids. After removal of 7 bases from V and 4 bases from J, the junction contained 13 bases not matched to a gene. In germline, CDR1 is SNHLY, CDR2 FYNNEI. For the CDR3, the DNA is TGTGCCAGCAATAGGCTAGCGGGGCAACACCTCACCGGGGAGCTGTTTTTT. This translates into CASNRLAGQHLTGELFF. The full variable domain, in which reference TRBV2 and TRBJ2-2 provide the parts outside the CDR3, is EPEVTQTPSHQVTQMGQEVILRCVPISNHLYFYWYRQILGQKVEFLVSFYNNEISEKSEIFDDQFSVERPDGSNFTLKIRSTKLEDSAMYFCASNRLAGQHLTGELFFGEGSRLTVL.

For the CDR3, the DNA is TGTGCCAGCAGCCATCCGGACAGGGGCGCGGTTGGCTACACCTTC. Residues: CASSHPDRGAVGYTF. V is TRBV7-2 and J is TRBJ1-2, with TRBD1 matching over 9 bases. V shed 5 bases and J 7 bases; nucleotides not matched to a gene: 11. The CDR3 length is 15 residues. CDR1 is SGHTA and CDR2 is FQGNSA in the germline V gene. Supplemented by reference TRBV7-2 and TRBJ1-2, the full variable domain reads GAGVSQSPSNKVTEKGKDVELRCDPISGHTALYWYRQSLGQGLEFLIYFQGNSAPDKSGLPSDRFSAERTGGSVSTLTIQRTQQEDSAVYLCASSHPDRGAVGYTFGSGTRLTVV.

This sequence joins TRBV15 and TRBJ1-5, with 7 positions matching TRBD1. This CDR3 region has 16 residues. Germline loops: CDR1 LNHNV, CDR2 YYDKDF (reference sequence). The V segment lost 4 bases and the J segment 5 bases; nucleotides outside the gene matches: 11. The CDR3 DNA reads as TGTGCCACCAGCACAGACAGGGCCCCTCTTTATCAGCCCCAGCATTTT. It translates to CATSTDRAPLYQPQHF. The entire variable domain, with the rest obtained from reference TRBV15 and TRBJ1-5, is as follows: DAMVIQNPRYQVTQFGKPVTLSCSQTLNHNVMYWYQQKSSQAPKLLFHYYDKDFNNEADTPDNFQSRRPNTSFCFLDIRSPGLGDTAMYLCATSTDRAPLYQPQHFGDGTRLSIL.

The chain carries TRBV19 and TRBJ2-7; 8 nucleotides line up with TRBD1. The CDR3 runs to 15 residues. Germline V gene lookup returns CDR1 LNHDA and CDR2 SQIVND (reference sequence). Germline trimming cut 6 bases from V and 4 bases from J; bases unmatched to any gene: 11. The CDR3 loop reads CASRRTGGIQYEQYF. DNA of the CDR3: TGTGCCAGTAGGCGTACAGGGGGTATTCAGTACGAGCAGTACTTC.

This clone has at least ten counts. The rearrangement uses TRBV7-9 and TRBJ2-5; 7 bases agree with TRBD2. Germline CDR1 reads SEHNR; CDR2 reads FQNEAQ (reference sequence). This CDR3 region has 15 residues. V lost 1 base to trimming and J lost 10 bases; unmatched junction nucleotides: 12. CDR3 nucleotide sequence: TGTGCCAGCAGCTTAGGGGGGACGGCGGGAGTAGGCCAGTACTTC. It is translated as CASSLGGTAGVGQYF.

This clone was found many times. DNA of the CDR3: TGTGCCAGCAGTCATCGACAGGGGCCAGCGGATGGCTACACCTTC. This gives the protein CASSHRQGPADGYTF. The chain is built from TRBV27 and TRBJ1-2; 8 bases are a match to TRBD1. The CDR3 is made up of 15 amino acids. With V trimmed by 5 bases and J by 6 bases, 11 bases remained unmatched. Germline assignment: CDR1 MNHEY and CDR2 SMNVEV (reference sequence).

V usage is TRBV19 and J usage is TRBJ2-2; tentatively, D is TRBD1 (5 bases). Trimming shortened V by 6 bases and J by 1 base, and 9 bases separated the two germline ends. Germline CDR1 and CDR2: LNHDA and SQIVND (reference sequence). The length of the CDR3 is 14 residues. The CDR3 reads CASRKDMNTGELFF. The CDR3 nucleotides read TGTGCCAGTAGGAAGGACATGAACACCGGGGAGCTGTTTTTT.

The chain employs TRBV11-2 and TRBJ2-1; 7 nucleotides match TRBD1. The CDR3 sequence is 15 residues long. The germline V gene has CDR1 SGHAT and CDR2 FQNNGV. V gave up 4 bases and J gave up 2 bases; unmatched junction bases: 5. CDR3 sequence reads: CASSSYRGPYNEQFF. DNA of the CDR3: TGTGCCAGCAGCTCTTACAGGGGACCCTACAATGAGCAGTTCTTC.

V usage is TRBV30 and J usage is TRBJ2-2, with 7 bases aligning to TRBD1. The trim removed 2 bases at V and 7 bases at J, leaving 7 bases unmatched. The CDR3 totals 14 residues. Germline loops: CDR1 GTSNPN, CDR2 SVGIG (reference sequence). CDR3 region: CAWSPTGWGGELFF. CDR3 in DNA: TGTGCCTGGAGTCCGACAGGGTGGGGCGGGGAGCTGTTTTTT. The variable domain in full, completed from reference TRBV30 and TRBJ2-2, reads SQTIHQWPATLVQPVGSPLSLECTVEGTSNPNLYWYRQAAGRGLQLLFYSVGIGQISSEVPQNLSASRPQDRQFILSSKKLLLSDSGFYLCAWSPTGWGGELFFGEGSRLTVL.

The genes are TRBV2 and TRBJ2-7, with D uncertain. The CDR3 has 10 residues. V was shortened by 8 bases and J by 3 bases, with 5 bases between the two germline ends. Germline V gene data show CDR1 as SNHLY and CDR2 as FYNNEI. CDR3 bases: TGTGCCAGCGCCGGCTACGAGCAGTACTTC. Amino acid sequence: CASAGYEQYF.

CDR3 nucleotides: TGTGCCAGCAGTTTCACAGCAAACACTGAAGCTTTCTTT. Translated, it gives CASSFTANTEAFF. The chain has TRBV28 and TRBJ1-1; D unclear. The V end was cut by 3 bases, the J end by 2 bases, with 7 bases between. The CDR3 covers 13 residues. From germline, CDR1 is MDHEN and CDR2 SYDVKM.

The chain has TRBV5-6 and TRBJ2-3; no reliable D call. Germline V lookup: CDR1 SGHDT, CDR2 YYEEEE. The CDR3 is 15 amino acids. Trimming shortened V by 3 bases and J by 3 bases, and 14 bases separated the two germline ends. The CDR3 DNA is TGTGCCAGCAGCTCTCCCCTTGGCCTGACAGATACGCAGTATTTT. Amino acid sequence: CASSSPLGLTDTQYF.

This sequence joins TRBV4-1 and TRBJ1-6; D gene uncertain. With 0 bases removed from V and 9 bases from J, the gap between germline ends came to 6 bases. The CDR3 totals 13 residues. Germline V gene data show CDR1 as MGHRA and CDR2 as YSYEKL. The chain's CDR3 is CASSQDLVSPLHF. CDR3 nucleotide sequence: TGCGCCAGCAGCCAAGATCTTGTTTCACCCCTCCACTTT.

The chain joins TRBV9 to TRBJ1-2, with TRBD1 as a possible D gene (5 bases). The germline V gene encodes CDR1 SGDLS and CDR2 YYNGEE. Trimming left V 2 bases short and J 4 bases short, with 21 bases between. This CDR3 has 17 amino acids. CDR3 coding DNA: TGTGCCAGCAGCGTCGATTTTCCGGGGGTGACTTTCTATGGCTACACCTTC. It encodes CASSVDFPGVTFYGYTF.

The chain couples TRBV3-1 (or the pseudogene TRBV3-2) to TRBJ2-7; 15 positions match TRBD2. V was clipped by 5 bases and J by 5 bases; unmatched bases: 7. This CDR3 spans 16 amino acids. The germline V gene encodes CDR1 LGHDT and CDR2 YNNKEL (reference sequence). The CDR3 reads CASSYGTSGRIHEQYF. The CDR3 DNA reads TGTGCCAGCAGCTATGGGACTAGCGGGAGGATCCACGAGCAGTACTTC.

This clone was recorded only once. The chain employs TRBV2 and TRBJ2-6; D may be TRBD1 (5 bases). V was pared by 5 bases and J by 2 bases, with 10 bases between. The CDR3 extends over 15 amino acids. Germline V gene sequence: CDR1 SNHLY, CDR2 FYNNEI. CDR3 loop: CASSNGHAGANVLTF. The CDR3 coding sequence is TGTGCCAGCAGTAATGGACACGCTGGGGCCAACGTCCTGACTTTC. Together with reference TRBV2 and TRBJ2-6, the CDR3 gives the full variable domain: EPEVTQTPSHQVTQMGQEVILRCVPISNHLYFYWYRQILGQKVEFLVSFYNNEISEKSEIFDDQFSVERPDGSNFTLKIRSTKLEDSAMYFCASSNGHAGANVLTFGAGSRLTVL.

The V call is TRBV7-2, the J call TRBJ2-2; 7 bases are shared with TRBD2. V lost 2 bases to trimming and J lost 8 bases; unmatched junction nucleotides: 11. Germline V gene lookup returns CDR1 SGHTA and CDR2 FQGNSA. The CDR3 runs to 16 residues. CDR3 in DNA: TGTGCCAGCAGCTTATCATTGGTCGCGGGAGCTGGGGAGCTGTTTTTT. This sequence encodes CASSLSLVAGAGELFF.

V and J are TRBV5-4 and TRBJ2-2; 8 positions match TRBD2. The CDR3 is made up of 15 amino acids. Germline V gene data show CDR1 as SGHNT and CDR2 as YYREEE (reference sequence). The V and J ends lost 4 bases and 5 bases, in that order; junction bases with no gene match: 7. CDR3 in DNA: TGTGCCAGCAGCCCAAGCGGGGGAAGAACCGGGGAGCTGTTTTTT. The encoded protein is CASSPSGGRTGELFF.